Presented here are 22 T cell receptor beta chains from one specimen sequenced in a study of blood T cell repertoires in COVID-19. The method was immunoSEQ multiplex PCR; TCRdb's version includes in-frame clones alone and lacks a portion of them. The sample comprises 200,000 to 250,000 clones, 84% of which are singletons, and roughly 1.8% rests with the top ten. Sequencing was carried out using PBMCs or T cells enriched from blood (not recorded which). The receptor source for this set is a man aged 60-69 years who had recovered from COVID-19.

The J gene is TRBJ2-1, the V gene TRBV2; a possible D gene is TRBD1 (5 bases). This CDR3 is 13 amino acids long. Between the trimmed V and J ends, which lost 7 bases and 5 bases, there was a span of 12 bases. The germline V gene encodes CDR1 SNHLY and CDR2 FYNNEI. The CDR3 sequence: CASKKDTNNEQFF. The CDR3, as DNA: TGTGCCAGCAAGAAGGACACAAACAATGAGCAGTTCTTC.

The chain links TRBV11-3 to TRBJ2-3, with D unclear. This CDR3 has 13 residues. CDR1 and CDR2 (germline): SGHNT, YENEEA. Trimming pared 5 bases from V and 1 base from J, leaving 7 bases between. The CDR3 spells CASSPPGTDTQYF. CDR3 in DNA: TGTGCCAGCAGCCCCCCAGGCACAGATACGCAGTATTTT. Full variable domain (outside the CDR3, taken from reference TRBV11-3 and TRBJ2-3): EAGVVQSPRYKIIEKKQPVAFWCNPISGHNTLYWYLQNLGQGPELLIRYENEEAVDDSQLPKDRFSAERLKGVDSTLKIQPAELGDSAVYLCASSPPGTDTQYFGPGTRLTVL.

This chain connects TRBV6-5 to TRBJ1-2; a possible D gene is TRBD1 (5 bases). V was shortened by 0 bases and J by 1 base, with 9 bases between the two germline ends. The germline V gene has CDR1 MNHEY and CDR2 SVGAGI. The CDR3 has 15 amino acids. In DNA, the CDR3 is TGTGCCAGCAGTTACTCGGAGGGGAGTAACTATGGCTACACCTTC. Its translation is CASSYSEGSNYGYTF.

The V gene is TRBV7-2, the J gene TRBJ2-1, with D possibly being TRBD1 (5 bases). The ends were cut back, 5 bases at V and 0 bases at J, with 11 bases in the middle. Looked up from germline, CDR1 is SGHTA and CDR2 is FQGNSA. This CDR3 is 15 amino acids long. CDR3: CASSPQVSSYNEQFF. DNA of the CDR3: TGTGCCAGCAGCCCACAGGTTAGCTCCTACAATGAGCAGTTCTTC.

This sequence joins TRBV29-1 and TRBJ2-1; 8 nucleotides line up with TRBD1. Germline loops: CDR1 SQVTM, CDR2 ANQGSEA. The CDR3 loop spans 14 amino acids. The trim removed 6 bases at V and 1 base at J, leaving 5 bases unmatched. The CDR3 region is CSVRTGLSYNEQFF. The CDR3 DNA sequence: TGCAGCGTACGGACAGGGTTATCCTACAATGAGCAGTTCTTC.

J is TRBJ1-1 and V is TRBV7-2, with 10 bases fitting TRBD1. The V segment lost 5 bases and the J segment 3 bases; nucleotides outside the gene matches: 12. The CDR3 covers 17 residues. Germline V gene sequence: CDR1 SGHTA, CDR2 FQGNSA. The DNA of the CDR3 is TGTGCCAGCAGCCCACCGGGACAGGGGATCGTAGACACTGAAGCTTTCTTT. As protein: CASSPPGQGIVDTEAFF.

This chain connects TRBV11-3 to TRBJ1-4; possible D gene TRBD1, 5 bases. Germline V gene lookup returns CDR1 SGHNT and CDR2 YENEEA. V gave up 5 bases and J gave up 5 bases, with 12 bases separating them. The CDR3 sequence is 14 residues long. CDR3 coding DNA: TGTGCCAGCAGCCGCCCAGGGCTCAATGAAAAACTGTTTTTT. Protein product: CASSRPGLNEKLFF.

The CDR3 is CASSARTETNYGYTF. CDR3 DNA sequence: TGTGCCAGCAGCGCCCGGACTGAAACTAACTATGGCTACACCTTC. This chain uses TRBV7-2 with TRBJ1-2, with D uncertain. The CDR3 sequence is 15 residues long. Germline V gene sequence: CDR1 SGHTA, CDR2 FQGNSA. Deletions cut 5 bases from V and 0 bases from J, with 13 bases between. The variable domain in full, completed from reference TRBV7-2 and TRBJ1-2, reads GAGVSQSPSNKVTEKGKDVELRCDPISGHTALYWYRQSLGQGLEFLIYFQGNSAPDKSGLPSDRFSAERTGGSVSTLTIQRTQQEDSAVYLCASSARTETNYGYTFGSGTRLTVV.

This chain links TRBV6-2 or TRBV6-3 with TRBJ1-5; maybe TRBD1 (6 bases). The CDR3 loop spans 15 amino acids. The germline V gene encodes CDR1 MNHEY and CDR2 SVGEGT. Trimming cost V 0 bases and J 10 bases, with 16 bases left between them. CDR3 DNA sequence: TGTGCCAGCAGTTACTCGAATCCAGGGGTGAAACCCCAGCATTTT. It encodes CASSYSNPGVKPQHF.

The chain links TRBV28 to TRBJ1-3; D is perhaps TRBD1 (6 bases). The CDR3 is made up of 14 amino acids. With 3 bases removed from V and 2 bases from J, the gap between germline ends came to 8 bases. CDR1 and CDR2 (germline): MDHEN, SYDVKM. The CDR3 spells CASSFWGPGNTIYF. CDR3 sequence (DNA): TGTGCCAGCAGTTTCTGGGGGCCTGGAAACACCATATATTTT.

The chain joins TRBV27 to TRBJ1-1, with a weak D call TRBD1 (6 bases). The V and J ends lost 6 bases and 6 bases respectively, with 14 bases between them. Germline-derived CDR1 and CDR2 are MNHEY and SMNVEV (reference sequence). The CDR3 is 13 residues long. The CDR3 loop reads CASSPGERAEAFF. In DNA, the CDR3 is TGTGCCAGCAGCCCAGGGGAAAGGGCTGAAGCTTTCTTT.

V and J are TRBV7-8 and TRBJ1-1; tentative D call: TRBD1 (6 bases). The germline V gene has CDR1 SGHVS and CDR2 FQNEAQ. The V end lost 5 bases, the J end lost 5 bases, and 15 bases lay between the germline ends. The CDR3 sequence is 14 residues long. CDR3 DNA sequence: TGTGCCAGCAGCGCTCCAGGGGAGAGGACTGAAGCTTTCTTT. Its translation: CASSAPGERTEAFF.

The genes are TRBV11-2 and TRBJ1-1, with 10 positions matching TRBD1. Per the germline V gene, CDR1 is SGHAT and CDR2 is FQNNGV. With 3 bases clipped from V and 1 base from J, the junction kept 5 bases outside the gene matches. CDR3 length: 16 amino acids. The CDR3 loop reads CASSFPRTGGNTEAFF. In DNA form, the CDR3 reads TGTGCCAGCAGCTTTCCTAGGACAGGGGGGAACACTGAAGCTTTCTTT.

The rearrangement links TRBV19 to TRBJ1-5; D ambiguous. The CDR3 covers 16 residues. The germline CDR1 and CDR2 sequences are LNHDA and SQIVND (reference sequence). Trimming left V 3 bases short and J 0 bases short, with 12 bases between. The CDR3 spells CASSMDDTHSNQPQHF. For the CDR3, the DNA is TGTGCCAGTAGTATGGATGACACCCATAGCAATCAGCCCCAGCATTTT.

The genes are TRBV6-5 and TRBJ1-1, with 7 bases identical to TRBD1. Germline lookup yields CDR1 MNHEY and CDR2 SVGAGI. V was clipped by 7 bases and J by 11 bases; unmatched bases: 16. The CDR3 spans 14 residues. CDR3 coding DNA: TGTGCCAGCACCAAAAGGACAGGTTCCGTTGGGGCTTTCTTT. It codes for CASTKRTGSVGAFF.

The rearrangement joins TRBV5-1 to TRBJ1-5; D not resolved. The CDR3 is 13 residues long. Deletions cut 4 bases from V and 2 bases from J, with 7 bases between. The V gene's germline CDR1 is SGHRS and CDR2 YFSETQ. As DNA, the CDR3 is TGCGCCAGCAGCGTAGATGGCAATCAGCCCCAGCATTTT. It is translated as CASSVDGNQPQHF. The whole variable domain, remainder taken from reference TRBV5-1 and TRBJ1-5, is KAGVTQTPRYLIKTRGQQVTLSCSPISGHRSVSWYQQTPGQGLQFLFEYFSETQRNKGNFPGRFSGRQFSNSRSEMNVSTLELGDSALYLCASSVDGNQPQHFGDGTRLSIL.

The gene calls are TRBV13 and TRBJ2-7; 13 bases match TRBD2. Germline V gene sequence: CDR1 PRHDT, CDR2 FYEKMQ (reference sequence). With V trimmed by 5 bases and J by 4 bases, 8 bases remained unmatched. The length of the CDR3 is 16 residues. CDR3 sequence reads: CASSERTSGGGYEQYF. CDR3 coding DNA: TGTGCCAGCAGCGAAAGGACTAGCGGGGGAGGGTACGAGCAGTACTTC.

This clone was recorded a few times. The chain recombines TRBV2 with TRBJ1-1, with D maybe TRBD1 (5 bases). V gave up 7 bases and J gave up 0 bases, with 15 bases separating them. Germline V CDR1 and CDR2: SNHLY, FYNNEI. The CDR3 covers 15 residues. CDR3 DNA: TGTGCCAGCACAGGGAGGCAGGATATGAACACTGAAGCTTTCTTT. It yields the protein CASTGRQDMNTEAFF.

The rearrangement uses TRBV18 and TRBJ1-2, with TRBD1 matching 9 bases. The V gene's germline CDR1 is KGHSH and CDR2 LQKENI. Losses at the gene ends were 3 bases for V and 0 bases for J; bases not matched to a gene: 11. CDR3 size: 18 residues. CDR3 region: CASSPLPGQGPANYGYTF. The CDR3 nucleotides read TGTGCCAGCTCACCCTTACCGGGACAGGGACCAGCTAACTATGGCTACACCTTC. The complete variable domain, with remaining parts taken from reference TRBV18 and TRBJ1-2, reads NAGVMQNPRHLVRRRGQEARLRCSPMKGHSHVYWYRQLPEEGLKFMVYLQKENIIDESGMPKERFSAEFPKEGPSILRIQQVVRGDSAAYFCASSPLPGQGPANYGYTFGSGTRLTVV.

This chain uses TRBV7-9 with TRBJ2-3; 7 nucleotides line up with TRBD1. Germline V CDR1 and CDR2: SEHNR, FQNEAQ (reference sequence). The length of the CDR3 is 15 residues. Trimming took 4 bases from V and 4 from J; bases not matched to a gene: 8. Here the CDR3 reads CASSSTTGSADTQYF. The CDR3 DNA follows: TGTGCCAGCAGCTCAACGACAGGGTCGGCAGATACGCAGTATTTT.

The chain employs TRBV24-1 and TRBJ2-3; TRBD2 matches 15 bases. From germline, CDR1 is KGHDR and CDR2 SFDVKD. The junction had 13 bases not matched to a gene; V was cut back by 3 bases and J by 4 bases. CDR3 length: 20 residues. CDR3 amino acids: CATSDPRRWTSGGAPDTQYF. CDR3 bases: TGTGCCACCAGTGATCCACGACGATGGACTAGCGGGGGGGCCCCAGATACGCAGTATTTT.

V is TRBV7-3 and J is TRBJ2-2, with D perhaps TRBD1 (6 bases). The CDR3 length is 14 residues. Germline-derived CDR1 and CDR2 are SGHTA and FQGTGA. V dropped 5 bases and J dropped 1 base, with 8 bases sitting between them. CDR3 in DNA: TGTGCCAGCAGCCGGGGACAGAACACCGGGGAGCTGTTTTTT. It encodes CASSRGQNTGELFF. Using reference TRBV7-3 and TRBJ2-2 for the parts outside the CDR3, the full variable domain is GAGVSQTPSNKVTEKGKYVELRCDPISGHTALYWYRQSLGQGPEFLIYFQGTGAADDSGLPNDRFFAVRPEGSVSTLKIQRTERGDSAVYLCASSRGQNTGELFFGEGSRLTVL.